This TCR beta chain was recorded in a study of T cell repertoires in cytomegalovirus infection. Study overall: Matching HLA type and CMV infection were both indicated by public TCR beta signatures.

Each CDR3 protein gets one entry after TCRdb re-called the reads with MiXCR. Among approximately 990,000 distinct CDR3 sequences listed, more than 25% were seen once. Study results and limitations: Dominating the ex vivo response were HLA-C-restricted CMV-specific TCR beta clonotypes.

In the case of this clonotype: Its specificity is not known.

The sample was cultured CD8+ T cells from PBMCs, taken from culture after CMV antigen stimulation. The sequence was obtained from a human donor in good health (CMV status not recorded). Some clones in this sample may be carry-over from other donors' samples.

The DNA of the CDR3 is TGTGCCAGCACCGCCCCGGGGGGGCAACTCCCAGGGAACAATGAGCAGTTCTTC. This encodes CASTAPGGQLPGNNEQFF. The V call is TRBV7-9, the J call TRBJ2-1, with 8 nucleotides matching TRBD2. Germline-derived CDR1 and CDR2 are SEHNR and FQNEAQ (reference sequence). There are 18 residues in the CDR3. V dropped 7 bases and J dropped 5; count of bases not matched to a gene: 19.